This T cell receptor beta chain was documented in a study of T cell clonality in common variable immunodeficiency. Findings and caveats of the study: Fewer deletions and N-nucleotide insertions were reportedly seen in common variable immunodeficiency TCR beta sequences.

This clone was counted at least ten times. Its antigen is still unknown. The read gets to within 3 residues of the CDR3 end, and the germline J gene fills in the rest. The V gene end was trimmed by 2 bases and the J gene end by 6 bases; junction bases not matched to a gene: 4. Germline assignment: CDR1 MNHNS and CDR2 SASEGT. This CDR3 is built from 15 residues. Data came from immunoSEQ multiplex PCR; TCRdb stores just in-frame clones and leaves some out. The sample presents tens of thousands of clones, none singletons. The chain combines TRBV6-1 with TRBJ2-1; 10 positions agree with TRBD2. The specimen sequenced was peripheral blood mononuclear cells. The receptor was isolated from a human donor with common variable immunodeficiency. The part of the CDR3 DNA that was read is TGTGCCAGCAGTGAACTAGCGGGAGTTGGCAATGAG. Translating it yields CASSELAGVGNE. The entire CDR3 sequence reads CASSELAGVGNEQFF.